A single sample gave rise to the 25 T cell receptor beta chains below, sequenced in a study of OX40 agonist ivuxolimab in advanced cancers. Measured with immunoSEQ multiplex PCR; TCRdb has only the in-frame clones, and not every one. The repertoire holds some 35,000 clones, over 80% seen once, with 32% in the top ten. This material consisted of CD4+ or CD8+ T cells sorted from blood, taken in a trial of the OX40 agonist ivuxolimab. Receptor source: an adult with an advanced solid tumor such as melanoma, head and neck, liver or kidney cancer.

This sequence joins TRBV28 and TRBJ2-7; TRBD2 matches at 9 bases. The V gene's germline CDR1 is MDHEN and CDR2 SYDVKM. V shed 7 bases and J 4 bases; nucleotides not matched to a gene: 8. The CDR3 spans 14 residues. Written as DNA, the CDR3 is TGTGCCAGCAACGAGCGGGGGGCCAGGTACGAGCAGTACTTC. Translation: CASNERGARYEQYF.

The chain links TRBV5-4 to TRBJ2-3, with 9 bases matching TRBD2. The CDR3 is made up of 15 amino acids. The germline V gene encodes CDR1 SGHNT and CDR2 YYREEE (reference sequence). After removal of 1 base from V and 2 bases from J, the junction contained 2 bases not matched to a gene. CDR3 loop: CASSLSSGDTDTQYF. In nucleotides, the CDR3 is TGTGCCAGCAGCTTGTCTAGCGGGGACACAGATACGCAGTATTTT.

Here the CDR3 reads CASSLLADTQYF. The CDR3 DNA sequence: TGTGCCAGCAGCCTCTTAGCGGATACGCAGTATTTT. The J gene is TRBJ2-3, the V gene TRBV7-8; tentatively, D is TRBD2 (5 bases). The CDR3 has 12 residues. The germline V and J ends were trimmed by 5 bases and 6 bases, with 9 bases remaining between them. Germline values: CDR1 SGHVS, CDR2 FQNEAQ.

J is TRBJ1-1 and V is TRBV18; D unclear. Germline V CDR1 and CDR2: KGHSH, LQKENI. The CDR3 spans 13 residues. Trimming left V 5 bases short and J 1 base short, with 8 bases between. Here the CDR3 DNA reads TGTGCCAGCTCAGGGTCCGGGAACACTGAAGCTTTCTTT. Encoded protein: CASSGSGNTEAFF.

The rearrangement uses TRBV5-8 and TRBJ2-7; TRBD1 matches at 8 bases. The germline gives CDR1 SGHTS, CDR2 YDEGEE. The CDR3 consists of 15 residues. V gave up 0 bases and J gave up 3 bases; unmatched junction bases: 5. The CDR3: CASSLVTGGIYEQYF. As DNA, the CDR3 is TGTGCCAGCAGCTTGGTTACAGGGGGGATCTACGAGCAGTACTTC.

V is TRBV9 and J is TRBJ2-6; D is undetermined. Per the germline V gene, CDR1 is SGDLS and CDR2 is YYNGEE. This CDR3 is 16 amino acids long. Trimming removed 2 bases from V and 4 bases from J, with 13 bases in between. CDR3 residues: CASSVKIQPGANVLTF. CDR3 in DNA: TGTGCCAGCAGCGTCAAAATCCAGCCGGGGGCCAACGTCCTGACTTTC. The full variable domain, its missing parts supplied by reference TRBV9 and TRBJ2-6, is DSGVTQTPKHLITATGQRVTLRCSPRSGDLSVYWYQQSLDQGLQFLIQYYNGEERAKGNILERFSAQQFPDLHSELNLSSLELGDSALYFCASSVKIQPGANVLTFGAGSRLTVL.

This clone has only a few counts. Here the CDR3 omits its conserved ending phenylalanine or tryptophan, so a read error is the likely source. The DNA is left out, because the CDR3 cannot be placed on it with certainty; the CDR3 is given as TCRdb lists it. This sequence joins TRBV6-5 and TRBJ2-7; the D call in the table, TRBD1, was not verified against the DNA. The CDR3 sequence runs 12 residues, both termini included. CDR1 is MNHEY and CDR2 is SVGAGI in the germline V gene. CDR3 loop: CASRATGTANSS.

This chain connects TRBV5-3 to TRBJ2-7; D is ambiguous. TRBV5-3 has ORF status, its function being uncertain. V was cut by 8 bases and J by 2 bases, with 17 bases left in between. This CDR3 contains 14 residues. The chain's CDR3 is CARSAVRNTYEQYF. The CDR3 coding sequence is TGTGCCAGGTCCGCGGTAAGAAACACCTACGAGCAGTACTTC.

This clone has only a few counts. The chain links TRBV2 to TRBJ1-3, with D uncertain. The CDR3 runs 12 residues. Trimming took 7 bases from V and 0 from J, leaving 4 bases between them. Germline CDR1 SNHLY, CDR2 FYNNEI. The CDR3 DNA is TGTGCCAGCACGGACTCTGGAAACACCATATATTTT. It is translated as CASTDSGNTIYF.

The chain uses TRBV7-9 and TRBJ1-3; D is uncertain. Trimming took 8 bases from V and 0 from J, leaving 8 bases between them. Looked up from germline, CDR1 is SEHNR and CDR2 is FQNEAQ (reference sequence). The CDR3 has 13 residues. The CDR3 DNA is TGTGCCAGCGTCCGAATCTCTGGAAACACCATATATTTT. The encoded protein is CASVRISGNTIYF.

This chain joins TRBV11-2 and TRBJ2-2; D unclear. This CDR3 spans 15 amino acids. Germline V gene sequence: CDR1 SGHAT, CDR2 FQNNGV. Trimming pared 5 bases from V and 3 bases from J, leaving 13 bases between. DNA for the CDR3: TGTGCCAGCAGCCCGATGCATATGTACACCGGGGAGCTGTTTTTT. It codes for CASSPMHMYTGELFF.

CDR3: CASSSRENQPQHF. DNA for the CDR3: TGTGCCAGCAGTTCGAGAGAGAATCAGCCCCAGCATTTT. The rearrangement links TRBV6-6 to TRBJ1-5; D is unclear. Trimming removed 4 bases at V and 4 bases at J, with 8 bases between. The CDR3 is 13 residues long. The germline gives CDR1 MNHNY, CDR2 SVGAGI (reference sequence).

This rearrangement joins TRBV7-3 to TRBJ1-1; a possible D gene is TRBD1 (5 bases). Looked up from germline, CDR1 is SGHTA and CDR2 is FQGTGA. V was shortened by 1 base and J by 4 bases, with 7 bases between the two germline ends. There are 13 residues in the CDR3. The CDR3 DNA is TGTGCCAGCAGCTTAAGAGGGGTCACTGAAGCTTTCTTT. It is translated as CASSLRGVTEAFF.

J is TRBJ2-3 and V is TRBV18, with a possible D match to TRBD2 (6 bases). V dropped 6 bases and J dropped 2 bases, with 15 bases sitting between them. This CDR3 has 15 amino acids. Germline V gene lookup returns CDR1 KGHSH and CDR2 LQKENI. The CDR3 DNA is TGTGCCAGCTCGTCCGGGACTCCCCTCACAGATACGCAGTATTTT. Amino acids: CASSSGTPLTDTQYF. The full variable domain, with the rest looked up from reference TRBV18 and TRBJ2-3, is NAGVMQNPRHLVRRRGQEARLRCSPMKGHSHVYWYRQLPEEGLKFMVYLQKENIIDESGMPKERFSAEFPKEGPSILRIQQVVRGDSAAYFCASSSGTPLTDTQYFGPGTRLTVL.

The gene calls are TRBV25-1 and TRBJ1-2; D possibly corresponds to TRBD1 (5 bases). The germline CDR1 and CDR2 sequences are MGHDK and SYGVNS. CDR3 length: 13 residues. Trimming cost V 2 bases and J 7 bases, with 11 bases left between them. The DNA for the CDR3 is TGTGCCAGCAGTGAAGGCTTAGGGGTTGGCTACACCTTC. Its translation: CASSEGLGVGYTF.

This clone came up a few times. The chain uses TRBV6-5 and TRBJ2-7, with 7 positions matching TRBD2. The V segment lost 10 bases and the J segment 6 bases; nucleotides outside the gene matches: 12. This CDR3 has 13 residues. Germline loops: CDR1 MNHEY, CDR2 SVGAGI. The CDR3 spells CAIARTSGREQYF. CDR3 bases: TGTGCCATCGCTCGGACTAGTGGGCGCGAGCAGTACTTC.

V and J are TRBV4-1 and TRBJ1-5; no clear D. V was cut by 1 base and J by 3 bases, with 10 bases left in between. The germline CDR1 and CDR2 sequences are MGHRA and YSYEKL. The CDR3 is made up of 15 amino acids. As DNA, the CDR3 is TGCGCCAGCAGCCAAGGACCCCTCGCCAATCAGCCCCAGCATTTT. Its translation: CASSQGPLANQPQHF.

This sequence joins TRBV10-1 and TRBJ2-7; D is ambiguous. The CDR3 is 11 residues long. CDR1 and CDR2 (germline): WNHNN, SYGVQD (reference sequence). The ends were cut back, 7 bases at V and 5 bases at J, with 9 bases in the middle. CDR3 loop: CASNCSNEQYF. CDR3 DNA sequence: TGCGCCAGCAATTGTAGTAACGAGCAGTACTTC.

This CDR3 reads CASSQRFLDTQYF. As DNA, the CDR3 is TGCGCCAGCAGCCAACGGTTCCTGGATACGCAGTATTTT. The rearrangement joins TRBV4-1 to TRBJ2-3; D gene ambiguous. With 2 bases removed from V and 6 bases from J, the gap between germline ends came to 9 bases. Germline lookup yields CDR1 MGHRA and CDR2 YSYEKL. CDR3 length equals 13 residues.

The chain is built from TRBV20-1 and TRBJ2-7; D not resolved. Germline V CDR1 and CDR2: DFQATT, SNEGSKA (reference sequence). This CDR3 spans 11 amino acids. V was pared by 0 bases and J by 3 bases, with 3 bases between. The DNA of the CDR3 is TGCAGTGCTAGAGAAGTCTACGAGCAGTACTTC. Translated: CSAREVYEQYF.

Written as DNA, the CDR3 is TGCAGCGTTGATAGAGGGACCCCTCCCTACGAGCAGTACTTC. Its translation is CSVDRGTPPYEQYF. This chain links TRBV29-1 with TRBJ2-5; D may be TRBD1 or TRBD2 (5 bases each). The end of the DNA aligns better with TRBJ2-7, so the J call may be wrong. Per germline, CDR1 SQVTM and CDR2 ANQGSEA. The CDR3 sequence is 14 residues long.

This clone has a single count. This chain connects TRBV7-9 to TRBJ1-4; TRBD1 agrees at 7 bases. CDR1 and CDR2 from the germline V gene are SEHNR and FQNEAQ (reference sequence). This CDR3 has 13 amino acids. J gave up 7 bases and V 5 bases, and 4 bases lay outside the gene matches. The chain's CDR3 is CASSRGQAEKLFF. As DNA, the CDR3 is TGTGCCAGCAGCCGTGGACAGGCTGAAAAACTGTTTTTT. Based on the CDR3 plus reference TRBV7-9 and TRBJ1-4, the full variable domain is DTGVSQNPRHKITKRGQNVTFRCDPISEHNRLYWYRQTLGQGPEFLTYFQNEAQLEKSRLLSDRFSAERPKGSFSTLEIQRTEQGDSAMYLCASSRGQAEKLFFGSGTQLSVL.

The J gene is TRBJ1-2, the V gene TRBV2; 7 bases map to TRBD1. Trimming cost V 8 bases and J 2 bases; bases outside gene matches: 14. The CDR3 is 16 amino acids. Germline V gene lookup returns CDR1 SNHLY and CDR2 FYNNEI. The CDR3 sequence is CASQGGTFGLNYGYTF. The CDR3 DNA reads TGTGCCAGCCAGGGGGGGACCTTCGGACTGAACTATGGCTACACCTTC.

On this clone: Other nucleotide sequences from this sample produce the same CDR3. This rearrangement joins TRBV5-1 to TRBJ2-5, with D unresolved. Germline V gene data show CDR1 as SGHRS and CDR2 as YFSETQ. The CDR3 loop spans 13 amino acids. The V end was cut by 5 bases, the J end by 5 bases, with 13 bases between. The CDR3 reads CASSSGQGETQYF. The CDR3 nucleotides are TGCGCCAGCAGTTCGGGTCAAGGGGAGACCCAGTACTTC.

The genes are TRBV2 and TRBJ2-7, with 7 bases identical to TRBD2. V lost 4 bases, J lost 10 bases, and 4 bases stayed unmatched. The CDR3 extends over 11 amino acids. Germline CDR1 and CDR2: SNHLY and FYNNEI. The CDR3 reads CASSVREGQYF. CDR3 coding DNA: TGTGCCAGCAGTGTGAGGGAGGGCCAGTACTTC.